These T cell receptor beta chains were read from a single sample in a study of T cell responses to AZD1222 COVID-19 vaccine. TCRdb keeps only in-frame clones here, not all; method: immunoSEQ multiplex PCR. The sample lists 95,000 to 150,000 clones; about 91% were seen once. The material was peripheral blood, obtained on day 0 of AZD1222 vaccination. The source of these receptors is an adult in good health. Both conserved end residues are part of each CDR3. Fields, in order: clone size, V gene, D gene, CDR3 protein. D genes are given only for firm matches. Clone sizes are given selectively: once, few, many, or a class where the clone is expanded.

clone_size: NA; v_call: TRBV5-1; d_call: NA; cdr3_aa: CASSPSSTDTQYF
clone_size: NA; v_call: TRBV6-2/TRBV6-3; d_call: NA; cdr3_aa: CASSSRTVEAFF
clone_size: NA; v_call: TRBV7-3; d_call: TRBD2; cdr3_aa: CASSLTSGETDTQYF
clone_size: NA; v_call: TRBV5-1; d_call: TRBD1; cdr3_aa: CASSLEGAQPQHF
clone_size: NA; v_call: TRBV2; d_call: NA; cdr3_aa: CASSERSANQPQHF
clone_size: NA; v_call: TRBV6-5; d_call: NA; cdr3_aa: CASRPGLAIHTIYF
clone_size: NA; v_call: TRBV7-2; d_call: NA; cdr3_aa: CASSSRLNQPQHF
clone_size: NA; v_call: TRBV6-2/TRBV6-3; d_call: NA; cdr3_aa: CASSSGREAKNIQYF
clone_size: NA; v_call: TRBV28; d_call: NA; cdr3_aa: CASSSSEDTYYEQYF
clone_size: few; v_call: TRBV6-1; d_call: NA; cdr3_aa: CASSEHYRGNYGYTF
clone_size: once; v_call: TRBV7-9; d_call: NA; cdr3_aa: CASSYGTGNTEAFF
clone_size: once; v_call: TRBV18; d_call: NA; cdr3_aa: CASSPLAASGGNQPQHF
clone_size: NA; v_call: TRBV7-6; d_call: TRBD1; cdr3_aa: CASSWGTGGMDEQYF
clone_size: NA; v_call: TRBV5-1; d_call: NA; cdr3_aa: CASSAAVRDEQFF
clone_size: NA; v_call: TRBV6-6; d_call: NA; cdr3_aa: CASTENTGELFF
clone_size: NA; v_call: TRBV19; d_call: TRBD1; cdr3_aa: CASSLGGQGRPQHF
clone_size: NA; v_call: TRBV19; d_call: NA; cdr3_aa: CASRDFGGSNQPQHF
clone_size: NA; v_call: TRBV7-2; d_call: NA; cdr3_aa: CASSIHDPRIRDEAFF
clone_size: NA; v_call: TRBV4-1; d_call: NA; cdr3_aa: CASSLGSGTYEQYF
clone_size: NA; v_call: TRBV7-8; d_call: TRBD1; cdr3_aa: CASSYGGTGFEKLFF
clone_size: NA; v_call: TRBV2; d_call: TRBD1; cdr3_aa: CASSERTGLYGYTF
clone_size: NA; v_call: TRBV11-2; d_call: NA; cdr3_aa: CASSFLPQQDIIKLFF
clone_size: NA; v_call: TRBV11-3; d_call: NA; cdr3_aa: CASSSDVGGRTDTQYF
clone_size: NA; v_call: TRBV3-1/TRBV3-2; d_call: NA; cdr3_aa: CASRRTETQYF
clone_size: NA; v_call: TRBV4-1; d_call: TRBD1; cdr3_aa: CASSQEDSGGIYGTDTQYF
clone_size: NA; v_call: TRBV7-8; d_call: NA; cdr3_aa: CASSGMSSGTEAFF
clone_size: NA; v_call: TRBV2; d_call: TRBD1; cdr3_aa: CASRSRGTNEKLFF
clone_size: NA; v_call: TRBV7-8; d_call: TRBD1; cdr3_aa: CASSLGQKDEQFF